This TCR beta chain was observed in a study of blood T cell repertoires in COVID-19. Study background: T cells, B-cell-depleted T cells, or PBMCs supplied cDNA or gDNA.

All enrollees were about 18 to 90 years old and from 20 to 30 US areas. Participant-given clinical history determined each cohort assignment. Up to 2 weeks before entering the study, exposed participants had met a COVID-19 case. Germline V CDR1 and CDR2: SGHRS, YFSETQ. This CDR3 contains 15 residues. This table comes from immunoSEQ multiplex PCR, and its TCRdb copy is limited to in-frame clones, with some not included. The sample records 130,000 to 150,000 clones, roughly 84% being singletons. Details on this clone: Mismatch with germline at one junction end may stem from a read error.

This TCR came from a woman in her forties or fifties who had been exposed to COVID-19. J is TRBJ1-1 and V is TRBV5-1, with 8 bases identical to TRBD1. Sequencing was performed on PBMCs or T cells enriched from blood (not recorded which). Written as DNA, the CDR3 is TGCGCCAGCAGCTTAGCACAGGGGGGGAACGCTGAAGCTTTCTTT. Protein sequence: CASSLAQGGNAEAFF.